These 10 T cell receptor beta chains came from one sample sequenced in a study of beta chain features in type 1 diabetes. Regarding the study as a whole: Among all four CD4+ subsets, Type 1 diabetes patients had TCRB CDR3s that were moderately but significantly shorter.

These receptors' targets are unknown. The sequenced template was cDNA made from the entire isolated RNA. Assay: immunoSEQ multiplex PCR; the TCRdb copy retains only in-frame clones and omits some. The repertoire holds a few hundred thousand clones, roughly 25% seen once, with 0.012% in the top ten. Sequencing input: naive CD4+ T cells from blood. Source of these receptors: a young woman with type 1 diabetes.

Details on this clone: This sample also contains other DNA sequences that code for the same CDR3. This chain links TRBV29-1 with TRBJ2-1; D is perhaps TRBD2 (6 bases). From germline, CDR1 is SQVTM and CDR2 ANQGSEA. The CDR3 loop spans 11 amino acids. Trimming took 6 bases from V and 6 from J, leaving 9 bases between them. The CDR3 nucleotides are TGCAGCGTCCGACTAGGCAATGAGCAGTTCTTC. As protein: CSVRLGNEQFF.

V usage is TRBV7-3 and J usage is TRBJ2-1, with TRBD2 identical over 10 bases. Germline assignment: CDR1 SGHTA and CDR2 FQGTGA. V gave up 5 bases and J gave up 6 bases; unmatched junction bases: 7. CDR3 length equals 15 residues. CDR3 region: CASSRGTSEFNEQFF. CDR3 nucleotides: TGTGCCAGCAGCCGCGGGACTAGCGAATTCAATGAGCAGTTCTTC. Looking up the rest from reference TRBV7-3 and TRBJ2-1 gives the full variable domain: GAGVSQTPSNKVTEKGKYVELRCDPISGHTALYWYRQSLGQGPEFLIYFQGTGAADDSGLPNDRFFAVRPEGSVSTLKIQRTERGDSAVYLCASSRGTSEFNEQFFGPGTRLTVL.

This clone was detected a few times. This specimen includes other DNA sequences encoding the same CDR3. In DNA form, the CDR3 reads TGTGCCTGGACAGGGGGATACAATGAGCAGTTCTTC. This gives the protein CAWTGGYNEQFF. This chain connects TRBV30 to TRBJ2-1, with 7 bases that match TRBD1. Germline V lookup: CDR1 GTSNPN, CDR2 SVGIG (reference sequence). This CDR3 comprises 12 residues. V lost 4 bases to trimming and J lost 4 bases; unmatched junction nucleotides: 1.

The chain links TRBV30 to TRBJ2-5; D not certain. V gave up 2 bases and J gave up 4 bases, with 8 bases separating them. The V gene's germline CDR1 is GTSNPN and CDR2 SVGIG (reference sequence). The CDR3 consists of 12 residues. This chain's CDR3 is CAWSHSSETQYF. The CDR3 bases are TGTGCCTGGAGTCATAGCTCAGAGACCCAGTACTTC.

The chain employs TRBV19 and TRBJ1-5, with TRBD1 matching over 10 bases. J was trimmed by 3 bases and V by 4 bases; bases with no gene match: 6. The CDR3 totals 16 residues. The V gene's germline CDR1 is LNHDA and CDR2 SQIVND (reference sequence). This CDR3 is CASSTRDRGYNQPQHF. Here the CDR3 DNA reads TGTGCCAGTAGTACCCGGGACAGGGGATACAATCAGCCCCAGCATTTT.

The gene calls are TRBV12-5 and TRBJ2-5; 10 nucleotides agree with TRBD2. With V trimmed by 3 bases and J by 3 bases, 7 bases remained unmatched. CDR1 LGHNT and CDR2 FRNRAP come from the germline V gene. The length of the CDR3 is 16 residues. The CDR3 protein is CASGLNRLAGEETQYF. The CDR3 DNA is TGTGCTAGTGGTTTAAACAGACTAGCGGGCGAAGAGACCCAGTACTTC.

This clone has a handful of counts. The gene calls are TRBV29-1 and TRBJ2-7; 8 bases line up with TRBD1. The CDR3 contains 15 residues. J lost 6 bases, V lost 6 bases, and 16 bases had no gene match. From germline, CDR1 is SQVTM and CDR2 ANQGSEA. This chain's CDR3 is CSVHSLRDRKSEQYF. CDR3 DNA sequence: TGCAGCGTCCACTCGCTACGGGACAGGAAGTCCGAGCAGTACTTC.

The gene calls are TRBV5-1 and TRBJ2-1; the match to TRBD2 covers 16 bases. Germline V gives CDR1 SGHRS, CDR2 YFSETQ. J lost 9 bases, V lost 1 base, and 4 bases had no gene match. This CDR3 is 16 amino acids long. This chain's CDR3 is CASSLPGTSGGGEQFF. The CDR3, as DNA: TGCGCCAGCAGCTTGCCCGGGACTAGCGGGGGGGGTGAGCAGTTCTTC.

The rearrangement uses TRBV10-3 and TRBJ1-5, with D tentatively TRBD1 (6 bases). The CDR3 has 13 residues. The V end was cut by 8 bases, the J end by 5 bases, with 13 bases between. Germline V gene data show CDR1 as ENHRY and CDR2 as SYGVKD. CDR3 nucleotides: TGTGCCATCCGGGACATAGACGATCAGCCCCAGCATTTT. It is translated as CAIRDIDDQPQHF.

The chain has TRBV28 and TRBJ2-7, with D unresolved. CDR3 length: 14 residues. Deletions cut 3 bases from V and 0 bases from J, with 9 bases between. Germline V CDR1 and CDR2: MDHEN, SYDVKM. CDR3 in amino acids: CASSLSQASYEQYF. The CDR3 DNA sequence: TGTGCCAGCAGTTTGAGTCAAGCCTCCTACGAGCAGTACTTC.